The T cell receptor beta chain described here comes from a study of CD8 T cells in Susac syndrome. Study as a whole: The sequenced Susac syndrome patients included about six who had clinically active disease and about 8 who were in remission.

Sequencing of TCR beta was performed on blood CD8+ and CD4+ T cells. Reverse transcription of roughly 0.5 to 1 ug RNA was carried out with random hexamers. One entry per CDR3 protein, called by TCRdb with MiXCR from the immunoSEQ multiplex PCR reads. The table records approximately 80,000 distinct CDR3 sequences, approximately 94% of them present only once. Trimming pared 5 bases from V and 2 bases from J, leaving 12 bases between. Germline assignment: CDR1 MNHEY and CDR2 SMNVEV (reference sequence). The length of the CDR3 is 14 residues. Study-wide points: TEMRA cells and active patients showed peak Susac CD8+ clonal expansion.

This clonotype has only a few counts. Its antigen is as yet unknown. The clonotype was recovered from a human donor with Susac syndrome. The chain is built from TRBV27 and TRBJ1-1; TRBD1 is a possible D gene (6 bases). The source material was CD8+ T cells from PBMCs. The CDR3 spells CASSPGQTNTEAFF. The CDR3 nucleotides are TGTGCCAGCAGTCCTGGACAGACCAACACTGAAGCTTTCTTT.